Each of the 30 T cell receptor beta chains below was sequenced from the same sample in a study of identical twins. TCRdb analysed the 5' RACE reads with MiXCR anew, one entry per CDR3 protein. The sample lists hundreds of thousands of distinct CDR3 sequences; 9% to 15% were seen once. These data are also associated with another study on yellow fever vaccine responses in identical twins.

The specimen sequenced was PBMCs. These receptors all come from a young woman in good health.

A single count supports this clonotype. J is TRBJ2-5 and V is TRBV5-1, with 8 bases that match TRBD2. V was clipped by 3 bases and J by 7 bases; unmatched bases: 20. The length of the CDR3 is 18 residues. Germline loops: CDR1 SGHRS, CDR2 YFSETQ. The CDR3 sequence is CASSWKVRSGGARVTQYF. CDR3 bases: TGCGCCAGCAGCTGGAAGGTTCGGAGCGGGGGTGCGCGGGTGACCCAGTACTTC.

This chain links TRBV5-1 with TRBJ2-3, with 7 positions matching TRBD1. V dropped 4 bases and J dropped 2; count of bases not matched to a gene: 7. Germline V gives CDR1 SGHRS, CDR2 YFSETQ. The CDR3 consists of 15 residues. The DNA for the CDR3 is TGCGCCAGCAGCGGGACAGAAATCTCCACAGATACGCAGTATTTT. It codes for CASSGTEISTDTQYF.

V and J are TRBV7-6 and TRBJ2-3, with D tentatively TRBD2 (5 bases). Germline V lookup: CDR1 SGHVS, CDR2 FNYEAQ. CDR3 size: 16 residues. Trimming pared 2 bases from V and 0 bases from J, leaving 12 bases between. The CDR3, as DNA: TGTGCCAGCAGCTTATTTGCGGGTACTAGCACAGATACGCAGTATTTT. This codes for CASSLFAGTSTDTQYF.

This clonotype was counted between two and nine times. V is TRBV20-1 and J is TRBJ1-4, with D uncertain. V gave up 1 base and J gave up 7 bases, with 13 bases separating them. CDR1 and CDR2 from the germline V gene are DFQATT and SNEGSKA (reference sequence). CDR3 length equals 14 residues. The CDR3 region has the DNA TGCAGTGCTAGAGGTTCCCTGGAGGGTGAAAAACTGTTTTTT. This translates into CSARGSLEGEKLFF.

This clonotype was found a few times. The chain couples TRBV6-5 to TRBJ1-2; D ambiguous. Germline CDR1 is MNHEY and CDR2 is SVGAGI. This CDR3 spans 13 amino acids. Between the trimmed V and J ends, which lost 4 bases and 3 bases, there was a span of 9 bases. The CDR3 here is CASSWQAHYGYTF. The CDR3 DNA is TGTGCCAGCAGTTGGCAGGCGCACTATGGCTACACCTTC.

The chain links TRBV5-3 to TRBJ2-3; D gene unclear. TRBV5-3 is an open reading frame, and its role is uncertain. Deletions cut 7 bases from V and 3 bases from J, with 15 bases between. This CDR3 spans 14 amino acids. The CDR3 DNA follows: TGTGCCAGAGGGCTTGGGGTCGGAACAGATACGCAGTATTTT. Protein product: CARGLGVGTDTQYF.

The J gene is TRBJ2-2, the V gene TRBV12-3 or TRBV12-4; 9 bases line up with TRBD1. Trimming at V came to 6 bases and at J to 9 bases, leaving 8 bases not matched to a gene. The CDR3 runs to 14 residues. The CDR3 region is CASSPGTGNWELFF. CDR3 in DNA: TGTGCCAGCAGCCCCGGGACAGGGAACTGGGAGCTGTTTTTT.

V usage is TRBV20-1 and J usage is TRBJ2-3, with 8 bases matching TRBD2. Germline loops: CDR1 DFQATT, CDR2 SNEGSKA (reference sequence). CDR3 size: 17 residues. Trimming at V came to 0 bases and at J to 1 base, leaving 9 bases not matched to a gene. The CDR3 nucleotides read TGCAGTGCTAGAGAACGGACTAGCTTTAGTGGCACAGATACGCAGTATTTT. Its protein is CSARERTSFSGTDTQYF.

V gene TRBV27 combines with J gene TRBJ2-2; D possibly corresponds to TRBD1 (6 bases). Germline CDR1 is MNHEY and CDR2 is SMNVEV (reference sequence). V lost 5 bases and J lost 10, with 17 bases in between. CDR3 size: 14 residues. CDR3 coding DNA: TGTGCCAGCAGTCTAGGGACAAGCTTGATGGAGCTGTTTTTT. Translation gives CASSLGTSLMELFF.

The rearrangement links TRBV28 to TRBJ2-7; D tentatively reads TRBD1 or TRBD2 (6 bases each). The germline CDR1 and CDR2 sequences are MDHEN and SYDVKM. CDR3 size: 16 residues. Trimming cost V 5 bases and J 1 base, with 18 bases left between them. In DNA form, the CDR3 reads TGTGCCAGCAGTACGGGCTGGGGGGACACATCCTACGAGCAGTACTTC. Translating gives CASSTGWGDTSYEQYF.

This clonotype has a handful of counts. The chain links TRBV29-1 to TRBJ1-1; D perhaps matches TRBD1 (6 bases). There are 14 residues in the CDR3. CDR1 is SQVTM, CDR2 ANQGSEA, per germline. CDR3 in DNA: TGCGGCGGCCACCGGGGGGCCATGAACACTGAAGCTTTCTTT. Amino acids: CGGHRGAMNTEAFF.

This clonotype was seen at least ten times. The CDR3 here is CASSPQGGVNTEAFF. CDR3 sequence (DNA): TGTGCCAGCAGCCCACAGGGGGGGGTGAACACTGAAGCTTTCTTT. The V and J genes are TRBV7-9 and TRBJ1-1, with 8 positions matching TRBD1. CDR1 is SEHNR and CDR2 is FQNEAQ in the germline V gene (reference sequence). The length of the CDR3 is 15 residues. With V trimmed by 5 bases and J by 0 bases, 5 bases remained unmatched. Complete variable domain (other parts from reference TRBV7-9 and TRBJ1-1): DTGVSQNPRHKITKRGQNVTFRCDPISEHNRLYWYRQTLGQGPEFLTYFQNEAQLEKSRLLSDRFSAERPKGSFSTLEIQRTEQGDSAMYLCASSPQGGVNTEAFFGQGTRLTVV.

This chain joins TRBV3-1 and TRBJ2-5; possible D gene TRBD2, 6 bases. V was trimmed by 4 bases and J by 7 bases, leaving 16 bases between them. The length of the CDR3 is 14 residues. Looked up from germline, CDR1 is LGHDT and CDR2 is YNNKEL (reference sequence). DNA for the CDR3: TGTGCCAGCAGCCCAGTAAGCGGGTCGGGGACCCAGTACTTC. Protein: CASSPVSGSGTQYF.

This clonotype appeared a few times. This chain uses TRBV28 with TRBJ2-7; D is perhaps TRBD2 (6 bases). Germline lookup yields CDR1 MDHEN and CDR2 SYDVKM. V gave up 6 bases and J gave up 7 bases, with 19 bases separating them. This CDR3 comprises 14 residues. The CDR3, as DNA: TGTGCCAGCAGATCGGGTAGCGGCCCTTGGGAGCAGTACTTC. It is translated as CASRSGSGPWEQYF.

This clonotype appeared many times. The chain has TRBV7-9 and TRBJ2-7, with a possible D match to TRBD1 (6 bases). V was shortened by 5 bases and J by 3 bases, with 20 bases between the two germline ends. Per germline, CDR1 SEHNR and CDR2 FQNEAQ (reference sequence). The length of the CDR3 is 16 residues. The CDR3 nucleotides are TGTGCCAGCAGCCCCAAACAGGGTTCCTTCTTCTACGAGCAGTACTTC. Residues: CASSPKQGSFFYEQYF.

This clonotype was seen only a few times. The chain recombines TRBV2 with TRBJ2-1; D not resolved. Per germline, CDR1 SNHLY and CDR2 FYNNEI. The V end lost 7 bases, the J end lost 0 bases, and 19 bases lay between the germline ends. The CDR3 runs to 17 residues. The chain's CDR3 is CASTLHYASLSYNEQFF. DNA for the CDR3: TGTGCCAGCACCCTACACTATGCGAGTCTCTCCTACAATGAGCAGTTCTTC.

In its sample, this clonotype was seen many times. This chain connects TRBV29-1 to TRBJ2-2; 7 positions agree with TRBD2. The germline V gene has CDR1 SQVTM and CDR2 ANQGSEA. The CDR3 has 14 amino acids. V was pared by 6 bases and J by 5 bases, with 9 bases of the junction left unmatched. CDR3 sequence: CSVQLAPRTGELFF. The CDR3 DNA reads TGCAGCGTCCAACTAGCGCCAAGGACCGGGGAGCTGTTTTTT.

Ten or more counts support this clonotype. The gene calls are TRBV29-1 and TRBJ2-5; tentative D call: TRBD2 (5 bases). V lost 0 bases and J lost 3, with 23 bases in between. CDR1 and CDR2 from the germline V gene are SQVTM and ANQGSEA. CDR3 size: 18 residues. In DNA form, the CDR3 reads TGCAGCGTTGAAGATCCTATTGGAGGTGCGACCACCGAAGAGACCCAGTACTTC. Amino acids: CSVEDPIGGATTEETQYF.

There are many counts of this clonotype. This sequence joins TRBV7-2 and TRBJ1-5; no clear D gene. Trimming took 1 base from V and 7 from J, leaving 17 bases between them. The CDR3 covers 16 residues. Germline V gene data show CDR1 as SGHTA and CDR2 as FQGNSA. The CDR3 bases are TGTGCCAGCAGCTTAGGACGTCAGGACCACGGCCAGCCCCAGCATTTT. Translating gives CASSLGRQDHGQPQHF.

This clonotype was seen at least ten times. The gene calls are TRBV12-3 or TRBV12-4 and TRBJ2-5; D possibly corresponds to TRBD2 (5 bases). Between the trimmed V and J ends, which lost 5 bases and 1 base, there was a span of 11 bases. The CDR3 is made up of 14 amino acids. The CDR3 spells CASSPERSQETQYF. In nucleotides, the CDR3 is TGTGCCAGCAGTCCGGAGCGGTCCCAAGAGACCCAGTACTTC.

The CDR3 DNA reads TGCAGCGTTGAATTGGTGAATGAGCAGTTCTTC. It codes for CSVELVNEQFF. The rearrangement uses TRBV29-1 and TRBJ2-1; D is uncertain. The germline CDR1 and CDR2 sequences are SQVTM and ANQGSEA. V shed 2 bases and J shed 7 bases, with 6 bases lying between them. CDR3 length: 11 amino acids.

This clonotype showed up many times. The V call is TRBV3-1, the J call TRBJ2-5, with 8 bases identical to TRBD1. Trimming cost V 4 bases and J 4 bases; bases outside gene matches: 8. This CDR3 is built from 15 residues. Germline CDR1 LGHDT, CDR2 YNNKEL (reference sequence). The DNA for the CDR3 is TGTGCCAGCAGCCCGTCGACAGGGGTACGAGAGACCCAGTACTTC. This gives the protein CASSPSTGVRETQYF.

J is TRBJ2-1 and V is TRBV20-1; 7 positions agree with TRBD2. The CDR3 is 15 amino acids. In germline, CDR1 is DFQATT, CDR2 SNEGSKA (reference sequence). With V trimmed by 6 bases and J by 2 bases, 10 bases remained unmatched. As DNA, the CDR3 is TGCAGTGCCGATTTTCAAGCGGGGACCTACAATGAGCAGTTCTTC. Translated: CSADFQAGTYNEQFF.

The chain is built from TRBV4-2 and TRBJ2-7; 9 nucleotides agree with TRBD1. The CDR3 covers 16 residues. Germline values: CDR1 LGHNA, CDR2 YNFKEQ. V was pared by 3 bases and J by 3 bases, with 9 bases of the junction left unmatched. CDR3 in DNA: TGTGCCAGCAGCCAGGTGGGGACAGGGAGTCTCTACGAGCAGTACTTC. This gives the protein CASSQVGTGSLYEQYF.

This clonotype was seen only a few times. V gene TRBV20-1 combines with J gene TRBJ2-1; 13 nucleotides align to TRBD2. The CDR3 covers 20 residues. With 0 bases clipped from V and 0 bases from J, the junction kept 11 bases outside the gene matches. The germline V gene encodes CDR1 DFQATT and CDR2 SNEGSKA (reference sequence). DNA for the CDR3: TGCAGTGCTAGAGATTCGGGACTAGCGGGACTGCGGAGCTCCTACAATGAGCAGTTCTTC. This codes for CSARDSGLAGLRSSYNEQFF.

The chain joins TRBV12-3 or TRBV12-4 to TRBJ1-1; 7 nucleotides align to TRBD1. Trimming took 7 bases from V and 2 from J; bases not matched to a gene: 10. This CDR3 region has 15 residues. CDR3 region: CASTSQGVGNTEAFF. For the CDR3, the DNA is TGTGCCAGCACCTCTCAGGGGGTCGGTAACACTGAAGCTTTCTTT.

Here the CDR3 reads CASSREGLPPTDTQYF. CDR3 sequence (DNA): TGTGCCAGCAGCCGCGAGGGGCTTCCCCCCACAGATACGCAGTATTTT. The V gene is TRBV7-9, the J gene TRBJ2-3, with D perhaps matching TRBD1 or TRBD2 (5 bases each). Trimming left V 5 bases short and J 2 bases short, with 17 bases between. The CDR3 is 16 amino acids. CDR1 is SEHNR and CDR2 is FQNEAQ in the germline V gene (reference sequence).

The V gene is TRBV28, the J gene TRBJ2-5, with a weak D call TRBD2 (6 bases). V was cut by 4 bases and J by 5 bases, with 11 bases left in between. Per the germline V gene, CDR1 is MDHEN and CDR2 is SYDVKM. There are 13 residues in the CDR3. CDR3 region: CASSSGALETQYF. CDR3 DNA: TGTGCCAGCAGTTCGGGAGCGTTGGAGACCCAGTACTTC.

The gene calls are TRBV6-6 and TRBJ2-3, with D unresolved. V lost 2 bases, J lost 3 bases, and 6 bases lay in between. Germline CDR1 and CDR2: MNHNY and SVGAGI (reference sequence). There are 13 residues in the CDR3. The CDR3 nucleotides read TGTGCCAGCAGTTACGGTAGAACAGATACGCAGTATTTT. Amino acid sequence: CASSYGRTDTQYF.

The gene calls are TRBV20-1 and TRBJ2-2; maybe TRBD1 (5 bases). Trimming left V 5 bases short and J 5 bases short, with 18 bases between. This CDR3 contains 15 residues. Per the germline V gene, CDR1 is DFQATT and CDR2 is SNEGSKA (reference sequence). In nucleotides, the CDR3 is TGCAGTGCTCCCCGGTTGGGGCTCAAAACCGGGGAGCTGTTTTTT. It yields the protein CSAPRLGLKTGELFF.